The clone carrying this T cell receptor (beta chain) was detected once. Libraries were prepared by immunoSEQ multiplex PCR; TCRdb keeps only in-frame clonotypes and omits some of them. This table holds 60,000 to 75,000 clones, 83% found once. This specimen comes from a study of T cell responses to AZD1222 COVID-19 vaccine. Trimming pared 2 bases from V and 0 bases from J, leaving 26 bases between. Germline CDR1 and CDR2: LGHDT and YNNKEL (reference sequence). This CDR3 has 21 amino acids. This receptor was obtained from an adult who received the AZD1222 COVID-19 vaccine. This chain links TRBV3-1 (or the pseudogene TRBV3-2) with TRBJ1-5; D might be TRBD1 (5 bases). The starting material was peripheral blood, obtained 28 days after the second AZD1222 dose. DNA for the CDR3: TGTGCCAGCAGCCAATGGCAGGGAAGGGGTCGACCCATGTATAGCAATCAGCCCCAGCATTTT. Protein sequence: CASSQWQGRGRPMYSNQPQHF.